Detailed here is one TCR beta chain. In the source study's methods: Amplified reference gene primers provided the basis for estimating nucleated cell counts. Clones were read by immunoSEQ multiplex PCR, and TCRdb kept only the in-frame ones, dropping some. The V and J calls and clone size come from that table; D and trimming were worked out from the DNA. This table holds under 150,000 clones, approximately 83% found once. The sample is drawn from a study of blood T cell repertoires in COVID-19. Study as a whole: The samples span acute and convalescent COVID-19 from the United States, Italy and Spain. T cells, B-cell-depleted T cells, or PBMCs supplied cDNA or gDNA.

The CDR3 length is 15 residues. Per germline, CDR1 LNHNV and CDR2 YYDKDF (reference sequence). V gave up 0 bases and J gave up 5 bases, with 13 bases separating them. The source of this sequence is a woman aged 55-70 years with acute or convalescent COVID-19. The J gene is TRBJ2-5, the V gene TRBV15; D is possibly TRBD2 (6 bases). The sample comprised peripheral blood. CDR3 loop: CATSRDPGSGETQYF. Written as DNA, the CDR3 is TGTGCCACCAGCAGAGATCCCGGGAGCGGGGAGACCCAGTACTTC.